What follows is one TCR beta chain and its context. Its antigen is unidentified. The data were obtained in a study of T cells in localized non-small cell lung cancer. Study-wide findings and caveats: Compared with tumor, uninvolved adjacent lung displayed greater T cell clonality, ranking highest overall. Adjacent lung had a median roughly 61 of the 100 largest tumor clones. Only one tumor region went through sequencing, so heterogeneity may still be there.

Sequenced by immunoSEQ multiplex PCR; TCRdb stores in-frame clones only, minus some. The sample has more than 30,000 clones, around 84% seen once. V shed 5 bases, J shed 6 bases, and the junction held 7 bases outside the gene matches. Germline CDR1 is MGHDK and CDR2 is SYGVNS. CDR3 length: 14 residues. The V and J genes are TRBV25-1 and TRBJ2-1; TRBD2 matches at 7 bases. Sequenced here: peripheral blood, sampled before any cancer treatment. This clonotype was sampled from a male donor at least 60 years old with stage III lung adenocarcinoma. CDR3 region: CASSPGLVSNEQFF. The DNA for the CDR3 is TGTGCCAGCAGTCCCGGACTAGTCTCCAATGAGCAGTTCTTC. Supplemented by reference TRBV25-1 and TRBJ2-1, the full variable domain reads EADIYQTPRYLVIGTGKKITLECSQTMGHDKMYWYQQDPGMELHLIHYSYGVNSTEKGDLSSESTVSRIRTEHFPLTLESARPSHTSQYLCASSPGLVSNEQFFGPGTRLTVL.